These 16 T cell receptor beta chains share one sample of origin, sequenced in a study of CD8+CD57+ T cells in acquired aplastic anemia. For CDR3 and TCR beta VDJ profiling, genomic DNA was the template used. MiXCR was run by TCRdb on the reads, yielding one entry per CDR3 protein. The sample has 200,000 to 250,000 distinct CDR3 sequences, 30% to 40% seen once; the top ten hold about 1.1%. The sequenced material came from sorted CD4+, CD8+, or CD8+CD57+ T cells (not recorded which) from PBMCs. The receptors shown here come from a human donor in good health, serving as a control.

At least ten counts were recorded for this clonotype. The chain combines TRBV15 with TRBJ2-1, with 9 bases fitting TRBD2. V was pared by 3 bases and J by 2 bases, with 2 bases of the junction left unmatched. The CDR3 is 15 residues long. Germline values: CDR1 LNHNV, CDR2 YYDKDF (reference sequence). The DNA of the CDR3 is TGTGCCACCAGCAGGACTAGCGGACCCTACAATGAGCAGTTCTTC. It translates to CATSRTSGPYNEQFF.

Points on this clonotype: A much larger clone differs from this one at a single base, so this may be a read error. J is TRBJ2-3 and V is TRBV20-1; perhaps TRBD1 as D (5 bases). Germline values: CDR1 DFQATT, CDR2 SNEGSKA (reference sequence). CDR3 length: 15 amino acids. The CDR3 region has the DNA TGCAGTGCTAGCAAACCCGCAGGGATTCAAGATACGCGGTATTTT. It translates to CSASKPAGIQDTRYF.

This clonotype appeared many times. The J gene is TRBJ2-1, the V gene TRBV7-2, with 12 bases aligning to TRBD2. The CDR3 totals 15 residues. Trimming cost V 2 bases and J 9 bases; bases outside gene matches: 5. Germline-derived CDR1 and CDR2 are SGHTA and FQGNSA. CDR3 nucleotide sequence: TGTGCCAGCAGCTTAAACGGACTAGCGGGGACTGAGCAGTTCTTC. Amino acid sequence: CASSLNGLAGTEQFF.

This chain joins TRBV10-3 and TRBJ1-6; D uncertain. This CDR3 has 12 residues. V was trimmed by 4 bases and J by 8 bases, leaving 6 bases between them. Germline lookup yields CDR1 ENHRY and CDR2 SYGVKD. CDR3 bases: TGTGCCATCAGTGGATTAGATTCACCCCTCCACTTT. This sequence encodes CAISGLDSPLHF.

This clonotype was observed once. At one of its ends the junction is not consistent with the germline gene, which may arise from a read error. The rearrangement joins TRBV25-1 to TRBJ2-7; 8 nucleotides line up with TRBD1. The CDR3 consists of 15 residues. Germline-derived CDR1 and CDR2 are MGHDK and SYGVNS. CDR3 amino acids: CASSDGTGRAYEQYF. CDR3 DNA: TGCGCCAGCAGTGATGGGACAGGTAGGGCCTACGAGCAGTACTTC.

The table lists this clonotype with a few counts. The chain joins TRBV9 to TRBJ2-3; 12 nucleotides line up with TRBD1. The CDR3 totals 17 residues. The ends lost 2 bases at V and 1 base at J; junction bases unmatched: 5. Per germline, CDR1 SGDLS and CDR2 YYNGEE. This CDR3 reads CASSVGTGGAGTDTQYF. As DNA, the CDR3 is TGTGCCAGCAGCGTCGGGACAGGGGGCGCCGGCACAGATACGCAGTATTTT.

About this clonotype: This sequence may be a read error, since a much larger clone differs from it by one base. The V gene is TRBV2, the J gene TRBJ1-4, with D tentatively TRBD1 (6 bases). The V gene lost 4 bases and the J gene lost 3 bases, with 12 bases spanning the gap. This CDR3 is 15 amino acids long. CDR1 is SNHLY, CDR2 FYNNEI, per germline. CDR3 in amino acids: CASSGIRTANEKLFF. In DNA, the CDR3 is TGTGCCAGCAGTGGGATCAGGACAGCTAATGAAAAACTGTTTTTT.

There are many counts of this clonotype. The J gene is TRBJ1-2, the V gene TRBV27; tentatively, D is TRBD1 (5 bases). CDR3 length equals 16 residues. CDR1 is MNHEY and CDR2 is SMNVEV in the germline V gene (reference sequence). Trimming stripped 1 base from V and 0 bases from J, with 12 bases between. The CDR3 sequence is CASSLWAGSPNYGYTF. The CDR3 bases are TGTGCCAGCAGTTTATGGGCAGGGAGCCCTAACTATGGCTACACCTTC.

The V and J genes are TRBV19 and TRBJ1-2, with D possibly matching TRBD1 (6 bases). The germline gives CDR1 LNHDA, CDR2 SQIVND (reference sequence). CDR3 length: 14 amino acids. V dropped 4 bases and J dropped 6 bases, with 15 bases sitting between them. The CDR3 DNA reads as TGTGCCAGTAGTAAGCAGGGGAGGGGCCATGGCTACACCTTC. Amino acid sequence: CASSKQGRGHGYTF.

This clonotype has ten or more counts. This rearrangement joins TRBV2 to TRBJ1-1, with D perhaps matching TRBD1 (6 bases). Germline V CDR1 and CDR2: SNHLY, FYNNEI. CDR3 length equals 14 residues. V lost 7 bases and J lost 4, with 16 bases in between. The CDR3 sequence: CASTRGPSRTEAFF. In nucleotides, the CDR3 is TGTGCCAGCACCCGGGGGCCGTCCCGCACTGAAGCTTTCTTT. The entire variable domain, with the rest obtained from reference TRBV2 and TRBJ1-1, is as follows: EPEVTQTPSHQVTQMGQEVILRCVPISNHLYFYWYRQILGQKVEFLVSFYNNEISEKSEIFDDQFSVERPDGSNFTLKIRSTKLEDSAMYFCASTRGPSRTEAFFGQGTRLTVV.

The genes are TRBV2 and TRBJ1-4; D perhaps matches TRBD1 (5 bases). Trimming took off 5 bases at V and 7 bases at J, with 17 bases between the two ends. CDR3 size: 15 residues. Germline loops: CDR1 SNHLY, CDR2 FYNNEI. CDR3 bases: TGTGCCAGCAGTCCCATACCCAGGGCGGGTGAAAAACTGTTTTTT. Its translation is CASSPIPRAGEKLFF.

This clonotype was counted many times. CDR3 DNA: TGCAGTGCTCTTATGCCTTACACTGAAGCTTTCTTT. This codes for CSALMPYTEAFF. V gene TRBV20-1 combines with J gene TRBJ1-1; D is uncertain. The V gene lost 5 bases and the J gene lost 3 bases, with 10 bases spanning the gap. CDR3 length equals 12 residues. The V gene's germline CDR1 is DFQATT and CDR2 SNEGSKA (reference sequence).

This clonotype was detected many times. The J gene is TRBJ2-7, the V gene TRBV7-9; possibly TRBD1 or TRBD2 for D (5 bases each). This CDR3 is built from 16 residues. CDR1 and CDR2 from the germline V gene are SEHNR and FQNEAQ (reference sequence). Trimming pared 5 bases from V and 2 bases from J, leaving 19 bases between. CDR3 in DNA: TGTGCCAGCAGCCCCCCAACAGGAGGTAAGCCCTACGAGCAGTACTTC. This codes for CASSPPTGGKPYEQYF.

There are many counts of this clonotype. The chain combines TRBV9 with TRBJ2-3, with D unclear. The CDR3 contains 14 residues. Germline V gene sequence: CDR1 SGDLS, CDR2 YYNGEE. Trimming left V 4 bases short and J 4 bases short, with 13 bases between. This CDR3 reads CASSLTPNPDTQYF. The CDR3 DNA is TGTGCCAGCAGCCTGACCCCGAACCCAGATACGCAGTATTTT.

This clonotype was seen repeatedly, ten times or more. The gene calls are TRBV20-1 and TRBJ2-7; D ambiguous. Deletions cut 6 bases from V and 3 bases from J, with 9 bases between. The germline V gene encodes CDR1 DFQATT and CDR2 SNEGSKA (reference sequence). The CDR3 has 11 residues. CDR3 DNA sequence: TGCAGTGCCTTAGGGTTCTACGAGCAGTACTTC. It yields the protein CSALGFYEQYF.

Notes on this clonotype: No conserved phenylalanine or tryptophan is present at the end of the CDR3, so a read error is the likely explanation. The V call is TRBV20-1, the J call TRBJ2-3, with 11 nucleotides matching TRBD2. The junction had 4 bases not matched to a gene; V was cut back by 6 bases and J by 2 bases. Germline CDR1 is DFQATT and CDR2 is SNEGSKA (reference sequence). The CDR3 has 14 residues. CDR3 DNA: TGCAGTGCCCGACTAGCGGGGCTCACAGATACGCAGTATCTT. It codes for CSARLAGLTDTQYL.